This record looks at one T cell receptor (beta chain) sequence and its context. This sample was included in a study of blood T cell repertoires in COVID-19. Study as a whole: From the United States, Italy and Spain came samples of acute and convalescent COVID-19. PBMCs, B-cell-depleted T cells, or T cells provided the cDNA or gDNA that made up the material.

V shed 6 bases and J 2 bases; nucleotides not matched to a gene: 1. The CDR3 has 14 amino acids. Germline V lookup: CDR1 MNHEY, CDR2 SMNVEV (reference sequence). Authors' analysis steps: Amplification from reference gene primers served as the basis for estimated nucleated cell counts. Some clones are missing from TCRdb's copy, which holds only in-frame ones; the method was immunoSEQ multiplex PCR. V and J calls and clone size are those listed in that table; D and trimming were worked out from the DNA. The sample records about 94,000 clones, 86% being singletons. The TCR sequence derives from an older woman in a cohort sampled during active or convalescent COVID-19. This chain connects TRBV27 to TRBJ2-1, with 10 bases matching TRBD1. The specimen was peripheral blood. This chain's CDR3 is CASRTGGAYNEQFF. CDR3 sequence (DNA): TGTGCCAGCAGGACAGGGGGCGCCTACAATGAGCAGTTCTTC.